Listed here are 21 T cell receptor beta chains from one sample, sequenced in a study of lymphopenia after photon versus proton radiotherapy. Profiling relied on immunoSEQ multiplex PCR, and the TCRdb table lists in-frame clones only, not all of them. The sample lists roughly 65,000 clones, approximately 91% occurring once. Sample: peripheral blood, taken from a patient treated with photon-based radiotherapy. Source of these receptors: a woman in her seventies with pancreatic cancer.

This CDR3 is CASSYGLADEQYF. CDR3 DNA sequence: TGTGCCAGCAGTTACGGGCTAGCGGACGAGCAGTACTTC. This sequence joins TRBV6-6 and TRBJ2-7; 7 positions match TRBD2. This CDR3 region has 13 residues. CDR1 and CDR2 (germline): MNHNY, SVGAGI (reference sequence). Trimming took 2 bases from V and 5 from J; bases not matched to a gene: 3.

With regard to this clone: This specimen includes other DNA sequences encoding the same CDR3. V usage is TRBV6-5 and J usage is TRBJ1-5; D is uncertain. This CDR3 is 13 amino acids long. Trimming cost V 3 bases and J 0 bases, with 3 bases left between them. Germline values: CDR1 MNHEY, CDR2 SVGAGI. CDR3 coding DNA: TGTGCCAGCAGTTATGATAGCAATCAGCCCCAGCATTTT. Translating it yields CASSYDSNQPQHF.

This clone has a handful of counts. CDR3 nucleotides: TGCGCCAGAGGGGTGCAGGGGGATAATAATGAAAAACTGTTTTTT. Its translation is CARGVQGDNNEKLFF. The chain recombines TRBV10-1 with TRBJ1-4, with 7 nucleotides matching TRBD1. The CDR3 consists of 15 residues. Per germline, CDR1 WNHNN and CDR2 SYGVQD (reference sequence). Losses at the gene ends were 9 bases for V and 4 bases for J; bases not matched to a gene: 11.

This clone was seen a single time. The rearrangement joins TRBV29-1 to TRBJ2-2; no reliable D call. The CDR3 is made up of 13 amino acids. Trimming removed 4 bases from V and 4 bases from J, with 10 bases in between. The V gene's germline CDR1 is SQVTM and CDR2 ANQGSEA. The CDR3 nucleotides are TGCAGCGTTGCGATGGTCGGCACCGGGGAGCTGTTTTTT. It yields the protein CSVAMVGTGELFF.

The chain carries TRBV9 and TRBJ2-7, with a possible D match to TRBD2 (6 bases). CDR1 and CDR2 (germline): SGDLS, YYNGEE. The CDR3 totals 14 residues. V was shortened by 3 bases and J by 5 bases, with 15 bases between the two germline ends. CDR3 bases: TGTGCCAGCAGCGCCAACGGTCGGGGGAACGAGCAGTACTTC. Translating gives CASSANGRGNEQYF.

This clone came up once. This sequence joins TRBV19 and TRBJ2-1, with 16 bases that match TRBD2. The germline V gene has CDR1 LNHDA and CDR2 SQIVND (reference sequence). This CDR3 is built from 19 residues. Trimming at V came to 4 bases and at J to 6 bases, leaving 12 bases not matched to a gene. The CDR3 region is CASSTPPGTSGRASNEQFF. In DNA, the CDR3 is TGTGCCAGTAGTACTCCACCCGGGACTAGCGGGAGGGCAAGCAATGAGCAGTTCTTC. Full variable domain (outside the CDR3, taken from reference TRBV19 and TRBJ2-1): DGGITQSPKYLFRKEGQNVTLSCEQNLNHDAMYWYRQDPGQGLRLIYYSQIVNDFQKGDIAEGYSVSREKKESFPLTVTSAQKNPTAFYLCASSTPPGTSGRASNEQFFGPGTRLTVL.

This clone was detected only once. The chain recombines TRBV9 with TRBJ2-7; 11 bases fit TRBD2. Per the germline V gene, CDR1 is SGDLS and CDR2 is YYNGEE. The ends lost 2 bases at V and 2 bases at J; junction bases unmatched: 3. CDR3 length equals 15 residues. CDR3 nucleotide sequence: TGTGCCAGCAGCGTTGGGACTAGCGGTACCTACGAGCAGTACTTC. Amino acid sequence: CASSVGTSGTYEQYF.

CDR3 nucleotides: TGTGCCAGCTCACCACCTACGGGACAGGGGGCCTACGAGCAGTACTTC. Residues: CASSPPTGQGAYEQYF. The chain employs TRBV18 and TRBJ2-7, with TRBD1 matching over 11 bases. The CDR3 is made up of 16 amino acids. Germline trimming cut 0 bases from V and 2 bases from J; bases unmatched to any gene: 3. Germline V CDR1 and CDR2: KGHSH, LQKENI. Complete variable domain (other parts from reference TRBV18 and TRBJ2-7): NAGVMQNPRHLVRRRGQEARLRCSPMKGHSHVYWYRQLPEEGLKFMVYLQKENIIDESGMPKERFSAEFPKEGPSILRIQQVVRGDSAAYFCASSPPTGQGAYEQYFGPGTRLTVT.

V is TRBV6-1 and J is TRBJ2-7; 9 bases agree with TRBD1. Germline V gene lookup returns CDR1 MNHNS and CDR2 SASEGT. The CDR3 consists of 13 residues. The junction had 6 bases not matched to a gene; V was cut back by 10 bases and J by 2 bases. CDR3 nucleotides: TGTGCCATCGCGGACAGGGGCACCTACGAGCAGTACTTC. This encodes CAIADRGTYEQYF.

The table lists this clone with a few counts. The genes are TRBV7-2 and TRBJ2-7, with TRBD2 matching over 13 bases. V lost 4 bases and J lost 3; bases outside the gene matches: 6. Per germline, CDR1 SGHTA and CDR2 FQGNSA. This CDR3 contains 16 residues. The CDR3 loop reads CASSYGLAGEVYEQYF. The DNA of the CDR3 is TGTGCCAGCAGCTACGGACTAGCGGGAGAAGTCTACGAGCAGTACTTC.

J is TRBJ2-3 and V is TRBV6-5; D uncertain. The CDR3 runs 14 residues. V was trimmed by 5 bases and J by 2 bases, leaving 11 bases between them. CDR1 MNHEY and CDR2 SVGAGI come from the germline V gene. The CDR3, as DNA: TGTGCCAGCAGTGCAGTACTATCCACAGATACGCAGTATTTT. Translation: CASSAVLSTDTQYF.

The V call is TRBV5-4, the J call TRBJ2-2; tentatively, D is TRBD2 (6 bases). In germline, CDR1 is SGHNT, CDR2 YYREEE (reference sequence). Trimming took off 4 bases at V and 4 bases at J, with 20 bases between the two ends. This CDR3 comprises 17 residues. The CDR3 reads CASSPSVGQEGTGELFF. The CDR3 coding sequence is TGTGCCAGCAGCCCTTCGGTTGGGCAGGAGGGCACCGGGGAGCTGTTTTTT.

The chain combines TRBV6-5 with TRBJ1-5; perhaps TRBD1 as D (6 bases). Per germline, CDR1 MNHEY and CDR2 SVGAGI. The CDR3 is made up of 13 amino acids. The V end was cut by 9 bases, the J end by 9 bases, with 18 bases between. Here the CDR3 reads CASYQGLGMPQHF. For the CDR3, the DNA is TGTGCCAGTTATCAGGGGCTGGGGATGCCCCAGCATTTT.

The V gene is TRBV6-1, the J gene TRBJ2-7, with 10 bases identical to TRBD2. Trimming at V came to 2 bases and at J to 0 bases, leaving 10 bases not matched to a gene. The germline V gene has CDR1 MNHNS and CDR2 SASEGT. The CDR3 is made up of 18 amino acids. CDR3 bases: TGTGCCAGCAGTGAAAACCTAGCGGGAGTGGGATCCTCCTACGAGCAGTACTTC. Amino acids: CASSENLAGVGSSYEQYF.

In its sample, this clone was seen once. The chain uses TRBV27 and TRBJ2-7; TRBD1 agrees at 9 bases. Looked up from germline, CDR1 is MNHEY and CDR2 is SMNVEV (reference sequence). The V gene end was trimmed by 6 bases and the J gene end by 2 bases; junction bases not matched to a gene: 5. The CDR3 is 14 amino acids. This CDR3 is CASRVTGGTYEQYF. The CDR3 coding sequence is TGTGCCAGCAGAGTGACAGGGGGGACCTACGAGCAGTACTTC.

This sequence joins TRBV6-1 and TRBJ1-1; TRBD1 is a possible D gene (5 bases). Trimming took off 6 bases at V and 6 bases at J, with 20 bases between the two ends. Germline V lookup: CDR1 MNHNS, CDR2 SASEGT. The CDR3 loop spans 15 amino acids. The CDR3 DNA follows: TGTGCCAGCAGGGGCAATGTTGGTGGGGGGTCTGAAGCTTTCTTT. The encoded protein is CASRGNVGGGSEAFF.

The gene calls are TRBV6-6 and TRBJ1-2; TRBD1 is a possible D gene (6 bases). The CDR3 loop spans 15 amino acids. V was pared by 8 bases and J by 2 bases, with 18 bases between. Germline values: CDR1 MNHNY, CDR2 SVGAGI (reference sequence). The CDR3 sequence: CASGSQTGENYGYTF. Written as DNA, the CDR3 is TGTGCCAGCGGATCACAGACAGGCGAGAACTATGGCTACACCTTC.

The chain links TRBV15 to TRBJ1-2; D is undetermined. V was trimmed by 3 bases and J by 4 bases, leaving 9 bases between them. This CDR3 comprises 13 residues. Germline assignment: CDR1 LNHNV and CDR2 YYDKDF (reference sequence). The CDR3, as DNA: TGTGCCACCAGCAGCGACGGCCTCTATGGCTACACCTTC. Translation gives CATSSDGLYGYTF.

The chain uses TRBV7-6 and TRBJ2-1; 11 bases align to TRBD1. This CDR3 comprises 15 residues. Germline V lookup: CDR1 SGHVS, CDR2 FNYEAQ. V was pared by 5 bases and J by 8 bases, with 8 bases of the junction left unmatched. Here the CDR3 reads CASSPGQGAPHEQFF. CDR3 in DNA: TGTGCCAGCAGCCCCGGACAGGGGGCACCCCATGAGCAGTTCTTC.

As for this clone: The sample carries other DNA sequences with the same CDR3. The rearrangement joins TRBV5-1 to TRBJ2-7; 13 bases align to TRBD2. Germline V lookup: CDR1 SGHRS, CDR2 YFSETQ. V lost 0 bases and J lost 4; bases outside the gene matches: 1. The CDR3 covers 15 residues. This CDR3 is CASSLGTSGSYEQYF. The CDR3 DNA follows: TGCGCCAGCAGCTTGGGGACTAGCGGGAGTTACGAGCAGTACTTC.

The genes are TRBV6-5 and TRBJ1-2; D is unclear. The germline gives CDR1 MNHEY, CDR2 SVGAGI. This CDR3 spans 13 amino acids. The V end lost 4 bases, the J end lost 4 bases, and 10 bases lay between the germline ends. CDR3 nucleotide sequence: TGTGCCAGCAGTTCTTCAGGAGCCTATGGCTACACCTTC. It codes for CASSSSGAYGYTF.